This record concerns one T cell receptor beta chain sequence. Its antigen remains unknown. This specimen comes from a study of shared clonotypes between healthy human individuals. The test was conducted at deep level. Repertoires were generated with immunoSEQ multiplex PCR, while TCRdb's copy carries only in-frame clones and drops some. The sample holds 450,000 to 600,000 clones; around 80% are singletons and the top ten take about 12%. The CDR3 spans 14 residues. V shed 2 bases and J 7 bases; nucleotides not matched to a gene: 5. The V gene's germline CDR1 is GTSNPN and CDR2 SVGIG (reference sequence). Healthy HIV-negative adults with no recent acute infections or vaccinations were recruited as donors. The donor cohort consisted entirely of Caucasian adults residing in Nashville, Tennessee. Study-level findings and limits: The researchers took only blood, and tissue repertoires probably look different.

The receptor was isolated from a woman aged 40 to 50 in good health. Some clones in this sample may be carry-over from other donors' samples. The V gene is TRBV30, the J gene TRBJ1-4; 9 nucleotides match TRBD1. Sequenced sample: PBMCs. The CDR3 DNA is TGTGCCTGGAGTACGGGACAGGGCAGTGAAAAACTGTTTTTT. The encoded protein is CAWSTGQGSEKLFF. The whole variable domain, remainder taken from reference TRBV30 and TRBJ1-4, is SQTIHQWPATLVQPVGSPLSLECTVEGTSNPNLYWYRQAAGRGLQLLFYSVGIGQISSEVPQNLSASRPQDRQFILSSKKLLLSDSGFYLCAWSTGQGSEKLFFGSGTQLSVL.